A selection of T cell receptor beta chains follows, all from one sample in a study of Ad26.COV2.S vaccination and SARS-CoV-2 variants. Profiling relied on immunoSEQ multiplex PCR, and the TCRdb table lists in-frame clones only, not all of them. The top ten hold around 4.5% of the sample, which has 440,000 or so clones, roughly 87% seen once. The sample here was peripheral blood, taken in a trial of Ad26.COV2.S vaccine versus placebo. These receptors were collected from a person between 18 and 60 years old who received the Ad26.COV2.S COVID-19 vaccine or a placebo. Both conserved end residues are part of each CDR3. The order of the fields is CDR3 DNA, CDR3 protein, V gene, D gene, J gene, clone size. The D gene is left open where the match is weak. Clone size is shown for a subset of rows, as once, few, many or a class of expanded clone.

CDR3 DNA: TGTGCCATCAGTGGGACTAGCGGTTCCTACGAGCAGTACTTC
CDR3 protein: CAISGTSGSYEQYF
V gene: TRBV10-3
D gene: TRBD2
J gene: TRBJ2-7
clone size: -

CDR3 DNA: TGTGCCAGCAGCGGAGCTCAAGGAGTGGGTGAAAAACTGTTTTTT
CDR3 protein: CASSGAQGVGEKLFF
V gene: TRBV9
D gene: -
J gene: TRBJ1-4
clone size: -

CDR3 DNA: TGTGCCAGCAGTCGGCCGGGACTAGGGCCAGATACGCAGTATTTT
CDR3 protein: CASSRPGLGPDTQYF
V gene: TRBV2
D gene: TRBD2
J gene: TRBJ2-3
clone size: -

CDR3 DNA: TGTGCCAGCAGCGTAGTGGGGGCAGGGCAAGAGACCCAGTACTTC
CDR3 protein: CASSVVGAGQETQYF
V gene: TRBV9
D gene: -
J gene: TRBJ2-5
clone size: -

CDR3 DNA: TGTGCCAGCAGCTTAGAGCCTCCGGGACAGGGGGTAACCATATATTTT
CDR3 protein: CASSLEPPGQGVTIYF
V gene: TRBV11-2
D gene: TRBD1
J gene: TRBJ1-3
clone size: -

CDR3 DNA: TGTGCCAGCAGAAGGGTTGGAGAGACCCAGTACTTC
CDR3 protein: CASRRVGETQYF
V gene: TRBV28
D gene: -
J gene: TRBJ2-5
clone size: -

CDR3 DNA: TGTGCCAGCAGCTTATCAATATCTAGCACAGATACGCAGTATTTT
CDR3 protein: CASSLSISSTDTQYF
V gene: TRBV7-2
D gene: -
J gene: TRBJ2-3
clone size: -

CDR3 DNA: TGCGCCAGCAGCCAAGAGTTCCTCACAGATACGCAGTATTTT
CDR3 protein: CASSQEFLTDTQYF
V gene: TRBV4-1
D gene: -
J gene: TRBJ2-3
clone size: -

CDR3 DNA: TGTGCCAGCAGTTCGCCTAGGGGCGGGCGGACTGAAGCTTTCTTT
CDR3 protein: CASSSPRGGRTEAFF
V gene: TRBV27
D gene: -
J gene: TRBJ1-1
clone size: -

CDR3 DNA: TGTGCCAGCAGCTCCGTCGGAGGGGGCGGGAGGGCCTCATATACGCAGTATTTT
CDR3 protein: CASSSVGGGGRASYTQYF
V gene: TRBV11-2
D gene: TRBD2
J gene: TRBJ2-3
clone size: once

CDR3 DNA: TGTGCCATCAGTGAGGCCCCAGGGGCTAGCTATGGCTACACCTTC
CDR3 protein: CAISEAPGASYGYTF
V gene: TRBV10-3
D gene: -
J gene: TRBJ1-2
clone size: -

CDR3 DNA: TGCGCCAGCAGCCAAGATGACAGGGGGTACGAGCAGTACTTC
CDR3 protein: CASSQDDRGYEQYF
V gene: TRBV4-1
D gene: TRBD1
J gene: TRBJ2-7
clone size: -

CDR3 DNA: TGTGCCAGCAGTTTATCCGCCGGGACAGGGAGAGGATACGAGCAGTACTTC
CDR3 protein: CASSLSAGTGRGYEQYF
V gene: TRBV27
D gene: TRBD1
J gene: TRBJ2-7
clone size: -

CDR3 DNA: TGTGCCAGCAGTTACGTCGAGGAAAAACTGTTTTTT
CDR3 protein: CASSYVEEKLFF
V gene: TRBV6-6
D gene: -
J gene: TRBJ1-4
clone size: -

CDR3 DNA: TGTGCCAGCAGTGAATCGGCCATTTTAACCTACGAGCAGTACTTC
CDR3 protein: CASSESAILTYEQYF
V gene: TRBV2
D gene: -
J gene: TRBJ2-7
clone size: -

CDR3 DNA: TGTGCCAGCAGCCCGGGGACAGGGACTAATGAAAAACTGTTTTTT
CDR3 protein: CASSPGTGTNEKLFF
V gene: TRBV5-8
D gene: TRBD1
J gene: TRBJ1-4
clone size: -

CDR3 DNA: TGTGCCAGCACGTCTAGCGGGAGGATCACATACAATGAGCAGTTCTTC
CDR3 protein: CASTSSGRITYNEQFF
V gene: TRBV14
D gene: TRBD2
J gene: TRBJ2-1
clone size: -

CDR3 DNA: TGTGCCAGCAGCTCTTCGACTAGCGGGGCCGATACGCAGTATTTT
CDR3 protein: CASSSSTSGADTQYF
V gene: TRBV11-3
D gene: TRBD2
J gene: TRBJ2-3
clone size: -

CDR3 DNA: TGTGCCAGCAGCCCCGACCGGAGCAATCAGCCCCAGCATTTT
CDR3 protein: CASSPDRSNQPQHF
V gene: TRBV6-5
D gene: -
J gene: TRBJ1-5
clone size: -

CDR3 DNA: TGTGCCTGGAGTCCCTCGGGGAGTACTGGAAACACCATATATTTT
CDR3 protein: CAWSPSGSTGNTIYF
V gene: TRBV30
D gene: -
J gene: TRBJ1-3
clone size: -

CDR3 DNA: TGTGCCAGCAGCCCCTTTGAGGGGACCTCACCCCTCCACTTT
CDR3 protein: CASSPFEGTSPLHF
V gene: TRBV7-2
D gene: -
J gene: TRBJ1-6
clone size: -

CDR3 DNA: TGTGCCAGCTCACAAAGCGGGAGCTACAATGAGCAGTTCTTC
CDR3 protein: CASSQSGSYNEQFF
V gene: TRBV18
D gene: TRBD2
J gene: TRBJ2-1
clone size: -

CDR3 DNA: TGTGCCAGCAGGGGGGACAGGGGACTAGAGACCCAGTACTTC
CDR3 protein: CASRGDRGLETQYF
V gene: TRBV21-1
D gene: -
J gene: TRBJ2-5
clone size: few

CDR3 DNA: TGTGCCAGCAGCGACGGATCAGCAGATACGCAGTATTTT
CDR3 protein: CASSDGSADTQYF
V gene: TRBV7-6
D gene: -
J gene: TRBJ2-3
clone size: -

CDR3 DNA: TGCGCCAGCAGCCTCCGTCGAGGGGCGGATCAGCCCCAGCATTTT
CDR3 protein: CASSLRRGADQPQHF
V gene: TRBV4-3
D gene: -
J gene: TRBJ1-5
clone size: -

CDR3 DNA: TGTGCCAGCAGCTTAGGCGGTATGGGACGTCACAATGAGCAGTTCTTC
CDR3 protein: CASSLGGMGRHNEQFF
V gene: TRBV7-3
D gene: -
J gene: TRBJ2-1
clone size: once

CDR3 DNA: TGTGCCAGCAGTTTCGTGGGCGGGCAGACAGGGACCCAGTACTTC
CDR3 protein: CASSFVGGQTGTQYF
V gene: TRBV28
D gene: -
J gene: TRBJ2-5
clone size: -

CDR3 DNA: TGTGCCAGCAGCGCGACTCAGGGGGCGCATGAGCAGTACTTC
CDR3 protein: CASSATQGAHEQYF
V gene: TRBV9
D gene: TRBD1
J gene: TRBJ2-7
clone size: -

CDR3 DNA: TGTGCCAGCAGCCAAGAGGACTATGGCTACACCTTC
CDR3 protein: CASSQEDYGYTF
V gene: TRBV3-1/TRBV3-2
D gene: -
J gene: TRBJ1-2
clone size: -

CDR3 DNA: TGTGCCAGCAGTTTTGCCTCATCTAGCGGGAGGGCATACGAGCAGTACTTC
CDR3 protein: CASSFASSSGRAYEQYF
V gene: TRBV27
D gene: TRBD2
J gene: TRBJ2-7
clone size: once

CDR3 DNA: TGTGCCAGCAGCTTGTCGGGACTAGTAATAGATACGCAGTATTTT
CDR3 protein: CASSLSGLVIDTQYF
V gene: TRBV5-6
D gene: TRBD2
J gene: TRBJ2-3
clone size: -

CDR3 DNA: TGTGCCAGCAGCGTTAGCGGGAGTGGGAATGAGCAGTTCTTC
CDR3 protein: CASSVSGSGNEQFF
V gene: TRBV7-8
D gene: TRBD2
J gene: TRBJ2-1
clone size: -

CDR3 DNA: TGTGCCAGCAGTTTGGGACAGGGGGTCGGCTACACCTTC
CDR3 protein: CASSLGQGVGYTF
V gene: TRBV28
D gene: TRBD1
J gene: TRBJ1-2
clone size: -

CDR3 DNA: TGTGCCAGCAGTTCCTTCTACGAGCAGTACTTC
CDR3 protein: CASSSFYEQYF
V gene: TRBV7-2
D gene: -
J gene: TRBJ2-7
clone size: -

CDR3 DNA: TGTGCCAGTAGTATGGGGGAGGAAGCGTACTACGAGCAGTACTTC
CDR3 protein: CASSMGEEAYYEQYF
V gene: TRBV19
D gene: -
J gene: TRBJ2-7
clone size: -

CDR3 DNA: TGTGCCTGGAGTGTAGGACCCACAGCGGGAGCTGCACGTAGGAACTTC
CDR3 protein: CAWSVGPTAGAARRNF
V gene: TRBV30
D gene: TRBD2
J gene: TRBJ2-7
clone size: -